In this sample, the clone carrying this T cell receptor (beta chain) turned up many times. Absence of ophthalmopathy progression within 18 months defined stable Graves' hyperthyroidism. Each patient was aged 18 to 65 and had newly diagnosed hyperthyroidism of under 2 months' duration. Orbital computed tomography and thyroid ultrasound, together with serum TRAb and thyroxine and clinical symptoms, were used for diagnoses. The data stem from a study of T cells in Graves' hyperthyroidism and ophthalmopathy. Amplified regions were TCR beta CDR3 sequences from RNA transcripts. During a first-round RT-PCR of the TCR CDR3, the HTBI primer set was used. TCRdb re-called the multiplex PCR reads through MiXCR, storing one row per CDR3 protein. The sample has almost 600,000 distinct CDR3 sequences, 46% seen once. The sample comprised peripheral blood or thyroid tissue (not recorded which). The receptor comes from a woman younger than 30 with Graves' hyperthyroidism.

The CDR3 DNA sequence: TGTGCCAGCCGGGGGATGGTTGAAAAACTGTTTTTT. Residues: CASRGMVEKLFF. V and J are TRBV25-1 and TRBJ1-4; D possibly corresponds to TRBD1 (5 bases). The CDR3 extends over 12 amino acids. V was cut by 8 bases and J by 7 bases, with 11 bases left in between. Germline assignment: CDR1 MGHDK and CDR2 SYGVNS.